This TCR beta chain was found in a study of T-cell memory formation after mild COVID-19. Study summary: Each donor largely had its own TCR clusters.

Study-level results: CD4/CD8 balance characterized clones contracting day 15 to 85, and CD4+ skew characterized later expanders. Researchers found some responding clones in pre-infection memory, a sign that cross-reactive memory joined.

This clonotype was seen a few times. The antigen remains undetermined. TCRdb reanalysed the 5' RACE reads using MiXCR and keeps one entry per CDR3 protein. The sample has under 700,000 distinct CDR3 sequences; 20% are singletons. The CDR3 sequence is 15 residues long. V lost 3 bases and J lost 3, with 16 bases in between. Germline assignment: CDR1 SGHRS and CDR2 YFSETQ. The clonotype originates from an adult woman who had mild COVID-19 (a few samples of this study predate the infection). Cell type and time point are not known. Material for sequencing was PBMCs or a T cell subset sorted from them (not recorded which). The genes are TRBV5-1 and TRBJ2-7, with TRBD1 as a possible D gene (5 bases). CDR3 nucleotides: TGCGCCAGCAGCTACCGATCAGGGTTTATCTACGAGCAGTACTTC. This sequence encodes CASSYRSGFIYEQYF.